The T cell receptor beta chain under discussion was sequenced for a study of CXCR3-negative and CXCR3-positive naive CD8 T cells. The CDR3 has 16 residues. Germline V gene sequence: CDR1 LGHNA, CDR2 YSLEER. The authors made the TRB cDNA libraries by 5' RACE using UMI labels. TCRdb reanalyzed the 5' RACE reads, giving one entry per CDR3 protein sequence and no DNA. The listing contains some 53,000 distinct CDR3 sequences. Approximately 300,000 cells per CD8+ T cell subset were flow-sorted in triplicate. As to this clonotype: No antigen is known for it.

Whole-study findings and limits: Partly lower CXCR3 expression followed cryopreservation, and most assays relied on fresh PBMCs. Higher TRB CDR3 hydrophobicity marked CXCR3-positive naive cells relative to CXCR3-negative naive cells.

The V gene is TRBV4-3, the J gene TRBJ1-2; the TCRdb call, TRBD1, lacks DNA for checking. This TCR was recovered from a human donor in good health. Some clones in this sample may be carry-over from other donors' samples. Specimen: naive CXCR3+ CD8+ T cells from blood. As to subset: CD45RO-CCR7+CD27+CD95- naive CD8+ T cells expressing CXCR3 (TNR3+). CDR3 protein: CASSQDHQGSDYGYTF.